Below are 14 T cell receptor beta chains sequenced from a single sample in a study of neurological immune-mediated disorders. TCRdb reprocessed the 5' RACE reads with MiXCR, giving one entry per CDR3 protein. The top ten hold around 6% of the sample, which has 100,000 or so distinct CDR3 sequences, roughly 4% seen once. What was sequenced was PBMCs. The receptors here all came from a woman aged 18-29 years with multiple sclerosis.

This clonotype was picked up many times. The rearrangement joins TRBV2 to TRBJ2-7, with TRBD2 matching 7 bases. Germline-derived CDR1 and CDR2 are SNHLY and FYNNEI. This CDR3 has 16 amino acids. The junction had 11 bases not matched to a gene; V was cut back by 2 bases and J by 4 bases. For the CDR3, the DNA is TGTGCCAGCAGTGAACTCAACCGTGACGGGAGGTACGAGCAGTACTTC. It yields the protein CASSELNRDGRYEQYF.

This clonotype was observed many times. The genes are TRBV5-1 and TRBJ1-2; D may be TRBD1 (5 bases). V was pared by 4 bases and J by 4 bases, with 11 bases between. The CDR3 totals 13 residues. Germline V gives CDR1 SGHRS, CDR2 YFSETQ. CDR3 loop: CASSPRDAYGYTF. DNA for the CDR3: TGCGCCAGCAGCCCTAGGGACGCCTATGGCTACACCTTC.

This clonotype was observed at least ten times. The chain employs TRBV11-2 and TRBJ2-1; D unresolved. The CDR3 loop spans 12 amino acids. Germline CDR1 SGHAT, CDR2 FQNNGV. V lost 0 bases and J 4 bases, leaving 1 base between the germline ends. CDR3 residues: CASSLEYNEQFF. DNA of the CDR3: TGTGCCAGCAGCTTAGAATACAATGAGCAGTTCTTC.

The CDR3 protein is CASSQDLPTHEQFF. CDR3 DNA sequence: TGTGCCAGCAGCCAAGATTTACCGACCCATGAGCAGTTCTTC. The rearrangement uses TRBV3-1 and TRBJ2-1; D remains unclear. The CDR3 totals 14 residues. Germline values: CDR1 LGHDT, CDR2 YNNKEL (reference sequence). V lost 0 bases and J 8 bases, leaving 11 bases between the germline ends.

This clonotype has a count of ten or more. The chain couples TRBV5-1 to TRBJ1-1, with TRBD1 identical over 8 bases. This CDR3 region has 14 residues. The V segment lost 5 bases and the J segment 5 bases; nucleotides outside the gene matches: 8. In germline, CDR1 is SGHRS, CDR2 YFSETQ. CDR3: CASRSDRDWTEAFF. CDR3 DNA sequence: TGCGCCAGCAGGTCGGACAGGGACTGGACTGAAGCTTTCTTT.

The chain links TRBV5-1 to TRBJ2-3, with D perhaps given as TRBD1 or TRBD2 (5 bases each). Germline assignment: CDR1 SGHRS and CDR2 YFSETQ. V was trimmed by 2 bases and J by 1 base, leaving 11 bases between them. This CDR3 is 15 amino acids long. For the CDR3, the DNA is TGCGCCAGCAGCTTATCAAGGGGACGCACAGATACGCAGTATTTT. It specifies CASSLSRGRTDTQYF.

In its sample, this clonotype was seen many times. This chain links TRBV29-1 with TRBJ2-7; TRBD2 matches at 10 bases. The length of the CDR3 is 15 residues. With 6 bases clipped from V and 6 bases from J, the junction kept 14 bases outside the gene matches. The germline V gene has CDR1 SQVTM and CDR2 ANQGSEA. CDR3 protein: CSVEKGEREGREQYF. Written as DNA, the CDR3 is TGCAGCGTCGAAAAGGGGGAGCGGGAGGGCCGCGAGCAGTACTTC.

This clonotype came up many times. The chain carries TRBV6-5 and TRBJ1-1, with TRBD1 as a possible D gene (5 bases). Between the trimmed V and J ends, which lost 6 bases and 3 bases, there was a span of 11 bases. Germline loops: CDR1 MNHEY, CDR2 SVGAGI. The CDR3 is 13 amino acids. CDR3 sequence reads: CASRRSGHTEAFF. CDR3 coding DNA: TGTGCCAGCAGACGGTCAGGGCACACTGAAGCTTTCTTT.

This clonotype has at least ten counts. The CDR3 DNA is TGTGCCAGCTCACCACCGGGGAGAGACGAGCAGTACTTC. Translating gives CASSPPGRDEQYF. The rearrangement links TRBV18 to TRBJ2-7; D possibly corresponds to TRBD2 (5 bases). CDR3 size: 13 residues. The germline V gene has CDR1 KGHSH and CDR2 LQKENI. V dropped 0 bases and J dropped 5 bases, with 8 bases sitting between them. Combining the CDR3 with reference TRBV18 and TRBJ2-7 gives the whole variable domain NAGVMQNPRHLVRRRGQEARLRCSPMKGHSHVYWYRQLPEEGLKFMVYLQKENIIDESGMPKERFSAEFPKEGPSILRIQQVVRGDSAAYFCASSPPGRDEQYFGPGTRLTVT.

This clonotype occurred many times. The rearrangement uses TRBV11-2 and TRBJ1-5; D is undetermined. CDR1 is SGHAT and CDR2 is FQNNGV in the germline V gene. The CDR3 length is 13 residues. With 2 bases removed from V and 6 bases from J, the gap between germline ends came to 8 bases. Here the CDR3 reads CASSLFDGQPQHF. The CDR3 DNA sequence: TGTGCCAGCAGCTTATTCGACGGTCAGCCCCAGCATTTT.

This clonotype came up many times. CDR3 residues: CASRPDSSYGYTF. The CDR3 nucleotides read TGTGCCAGCAGACCCGACAGCAGCTATGGCTACACCTTC. This chain joins TRBV25-1 and TRBJ1-2; a weak D match, TRBD1 (5 bases). This CDR3 is built from 13 residues. Germline CDR1 is MGHDK and CDR2 is SYGVNS. The V gene lost 6 bases and the J gene lost 4 bases, with 12 bases spanning the gap.

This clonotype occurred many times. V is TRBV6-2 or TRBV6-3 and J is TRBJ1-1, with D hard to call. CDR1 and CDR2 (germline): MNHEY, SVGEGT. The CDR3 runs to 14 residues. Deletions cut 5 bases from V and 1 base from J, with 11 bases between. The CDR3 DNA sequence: TGTGCCAGCAGTCTTTTGAGGGCGAACACTGAAGCTTTCTTT. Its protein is CASSLLRANTEAFF.

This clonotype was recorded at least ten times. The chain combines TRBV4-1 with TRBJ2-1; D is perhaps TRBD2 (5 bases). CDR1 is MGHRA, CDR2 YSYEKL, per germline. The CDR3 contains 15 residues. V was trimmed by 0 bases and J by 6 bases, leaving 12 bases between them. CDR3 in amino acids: CASSQEEGPINEQFF. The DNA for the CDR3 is TGCGCCAGCAGCCAAGAAGAGGGCCCCATCAATGAGCAGTTCTTC.

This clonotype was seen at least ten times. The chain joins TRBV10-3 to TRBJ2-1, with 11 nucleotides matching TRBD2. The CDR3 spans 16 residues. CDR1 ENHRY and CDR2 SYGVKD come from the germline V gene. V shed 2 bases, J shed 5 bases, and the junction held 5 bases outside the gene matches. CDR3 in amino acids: CAISEPGTSGNNEQFF. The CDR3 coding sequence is TGTGCCATCAGTGAGCCTGGGACTAGCGGTAACAATGAGCAGTTCTTC.